This T cell receptor beta chain was retrieved from a study of CD8 T cell repertoires and HIV-1 epitope variants. This clone was observed once. No antigen is known for it. The assay was immunoSEQ multiplex PCR, and TCRdb's table has in-frame clones only and misses some. The sample holds a few thousand clones, about 63% seen once. From germline, CDR1 is MGHDK and CDR2 SYGVNS. V was pared by 1 base and J by 4 bases, with 0 bases between. CDR3 size: 11 residues. Material for sequencing was cultured CD8+ T cells derived from PBMCs. The source is a male donor with HIV. The chain has TRBV25-1 and TRBJ2-3; D gene ambiguous. The CDR3, as DNA: TGTGCCAGCAGTGAATCAGATACGCAGTATTTT. It encodes CASSESDTQYF.